This T cell receptor (beta chain) was obtained from a study of control samples from healthy donors and cancer patients. This CDR3 is 15 amino acids long. V dropped 1 base and J dropped 0 bases, with 10 bases sitting between them. Germline V lookup: CDR1 SEHNR, CDR2 FQNEAQ (reference sequence). Assay: immunoSEQ multiplex PCR; the TCRdb copy retains only in-frame clones and omits some. This sample yields fewer than 200,000 clones, of which around 90% are seen a single time; approximately 1.5% belongs to the top ten. The chain joins TRBV7-9 to TRBJ2-7; D is tentatively TRBD1 or TRBD2 (5 bases each). What was sequenced was blood. The source of this sequence is a man aged 30 to 45 in good health. For the CDR3, the DNA is TGTGCCAGCAGCTTAGGGGGACGTAGCTCCTACGAGCAGTACTTC. It translates to CASSLGGRSSYEQYF.